This TCR beta chain came from a study of T cells in Graves' hyperthyroidism and ophthalmopathy. Study-level information: Any treatment followed the collection of peripheral blood at initial diagnosis.

Researchers amplified the TCR beta CDR3 regions from RNA transcripts. The HTBI primer set was used in a first-round RT-PCR of the TCR CDR3. A single record per CDR3 protein comes from TCRdb applying MiXCR to the multiplex PCR reads. The sample includes fewer than 650,000 distinct CDR3 sequences, about 15% of them seen just once. Preceding any ophthalmopathy symptoms, the blood sample dates from first hyperthyroidism diagnosis. The germline CDR1 and CDR2 sequences are LNHDA and SQIVND (reference sequence). The CDR3 totals 15 residues. V was pared by 10 bases and J by 6 bases, with 22 bases between. Sequencing was done on a sample of blood. This clonotype was obtained from a woman between 25 and 40 years old with Graves' hyperthyroidism that later progressed to Graves' ophthalmopathy. The rearrangement joins TRBV19 to TRBJ2-1; D perhaps matches TRBD2 (7 bases). CDR3 bases: TGTGCCACCGATACAACGGGGGGCCCCGGCAATGAGCAGTTCTTC. This translates into CATDTTGGPGNEQFF.